One and the same sample provided the 5 T cell receptor beta chains below, sequenced in a study of T cell repertoires in cytomegalovirus infection. From the reads, TCRdb called clonotypes with MiXCR, one entry per CDR3 protein. Found here are a few hundred thousand distinct CDR3 sequences, about 33% of them singletons; the top ten hold about a sixth. Their recognized antigens are unknown. The material sequenced was cultured PBMCs, taken from culture after CMV antigen stimulation. All receptors come from a human donor in good health (CMV status not recorded). Some clones in this sample may be carry-over from other donors' samples.

Ten or more counts support this clonotype. The V call is TRBV7-9, the J call TRBJ1-1; D not resolved. From germline, CDR1 is SEHNR and CDR2 FQNEAQ (reference sequence). The CDR3 has 14 amino acids. V lost 2 bases to trimming and J lost 1 base, with 8 bases between them. CDR3: CASSLRVTNTEAFF. CDR3 DNA: TGTGCCAGCAGCTTACGGGTTACGAACACTGAAGCTTTCTTT.

This clonotype was observed many times. The genes are TRBV24-1 and TRBJ2-1; either TRBD1 or TRBD2 may supply D (6 bases each). Germline V CDR1 and CDR2: KGHDR, SFDVKD. The CDR3 totals 19 residues. Trimming stripped 9 bases from V and 3 bases from J, with 29 bases between. CDR3 region: CATHPGARPPPVSYNEQFF. In DNA, the CDR3 is TGTGCCACCCACCCGGGGGCTAGGCCACCGCCGGTCAGCTACAATGAGCAGTTCTTC.

This clonotype showed up just a few times. The rearrangement links TRBV12-3 or TRBV12-4 to TRBJ1-6; D not resolved. V gave up 0 bases and J gave up 1 base, with 10 bases separating them. The CDR3 is 17 amino acids. The CDR3 reads CASSLATRVSYNSPLHF. The CDR3 nucleotides are TGTGCCAGCAGTTTAGCGACGCGGGTTTCCTATAATTCACCCCTCCACTTT.

This clonotype was counted between two and nine times. This chain links TRBV7-2 with TRBJ1-5; 8 bases agree with TRBD1. The CDR3 sequence is 15 residues long. The V gene's germline CDR1 is SGHTA and CDR2 FQGNSA. V was clipped by 7 bases and J by 1 base; unmatched bases: 6. CDR3 DNA sequence: TGTGCCAGCACAGGGGGCGCGGGGAGCAATCAGCCCCAGCATTTT. It encodes CASTGGAGSNQPQHF. Combining the CDR3 with reference TRBV7-2 and TRBJ1-5 gives the whole variable domain GAGVSQSPSNKVTEKGKDVELRCDPISGHTALYWYRQSLGQGLEFLIYFQGNSAPDKSGLPSDRFSAERTGGSVSTLTIQRTQQEDSAVYLCASTGGAGSNQPQHFGDGTRLSIL.

V usage is TRBV12-3 or TRBV12-4 and J usage is TRBJ2-1; 9 positions match TRBD1. V shed 6 bases and J 8 bases; nucleotides not matched to a gene: 2. The CDR3 runs 12 residues. The CDR3 nucleotides are TGTGCCAGCAGACAGGGGGCGGATGAGCAGTTCTTC. Translated: CASRQGADEQFF.